This entry lists 31 T cell receptor beta chains sequenced from one sample in a study of sequential checkpoint blockade in melanoma. Repertoires were generated with immunoSEQ multiplex PCR, while TCRdb's copy carries only in-frame clones and drops some. This sample has about 10,000 clones, with about three quarters found just once. The treatment is: randomized to nivolumab then ipilimumab (arm A) or the reverse (arm B). The sample consisted of CD8+ T cells sorted from blood (inferred from file names), taken from a patient given nivolumab and ipilimumab in sequence. All receptors derive from a human donor with melanoma.

This chain connects TRBV7-9 to TRBJ2-1, with 10 bases identical to TRBD2. This CDR3 is built from 17 residues. Germline loops: CDR1 SEHNR, CDR2 FQNEAQ (reference sequence). J gave up 7 bases and V 4 bases, and 13 bases lay outside the gene matches. CDR3 sequence: CASSSNPGLARPNEQFF. DNA of the CDR3: TGTGCCAGCAGCTCCAACCCGGGACTAGCGCGCCCTAATGAGCAGTTCTTC.

The CDR3 nucleotides are TGTGCCAGCAGTTCAGTGGATGGGGGGATCACCGGGGAGCTGTTTTTT. This sequence encodes CASSSVDGGITGELFF. The V and J genes are TRBV28 and TRBJ2-2, with a weak D call TRBD2 (6 bases). The germline V gene has CDR1 MDHEN and CDR2 SYDVKM. The CDR3 totals 16 residues. Trimming took off 4 bases at V and 4 bases at J, with 16 bases between the two ends.

This clone was counted a few times. The J gene is TRBJ2-1, the V gene TRBV9, with D maybe TRBD2 (5 bases). V was trimmed by 4 bases and J by 6 bases, leaving 8 bases between them. The CDR3 loop spans 12 amino acids. Looked up from germline, CDR1 is SGDLS and CDR2 is YYNGEE. CDR3 coding DNA: TGTGCCAGCAGCCCCGAGGGCAATGAGCAGTTCTTC. It translates to CASSPEGNEQFF. The full variable domain, completed using reference TRBV9 and TRBJ2-1, is DSGVTQTPKHLITATGQRVTLRCSPRSGDLSVYWYQQSLDQGLQFLIQYYNGEERAKGNILERFSAQQFPDLHSELNLSSLELGDSALYFCASSPEGNEQFFGPGTRLTVL.

The rearrangement links TRBV7-9 to TRBJ2-7; TRBD2 is a possible D gene (5 bases). CDR1 and CDR2 from the germline V gene are SEHNR and FQNEAQ (reference sequence). This CDR3 contains 13 residues. V shed 8 bases and J shed 4 bases, with 15 bases lying between them. Here the CDR3 reads CASAPGERYEQYF. For the CDR3, the DNA is TGTGCCAGCGCCCCCGGGGAAAGGTACGAGCAGTACTTC.

V and J are TRBV7-9 and TRBJ1-1, with D tentatively TRBD1 (5 bases). Between the trimmed V and J ends, which lost 5 bases and 1 base, there was a span of 11 bases. The germline gives CDR1 SEHNR, CDR2 FQNEAQ (reference sequence). The CDR3 covers 14 residues. This CDR3 reads CASSPGPTNTEAFF. DNA of the CDR3: TGTGCCAGCAGCCCAGGGCCGACGAACACTGAAGCTTTCTTT.

The V gene is TRBV7-9, the J gene TRBJ1-2; tentative D call: TRBD1 (6 bases). This CDR3 region has 12 residues. V was pared by 8 bases and J by 4 bases, with 11 bases between. Germline V gene sequence: CDR1 SEHNR, CDR2 FQNEAQ (reference sequence). The CDR3, as DNA: TGTGCCAGCCAGCGGGACATCTATGGCTACACCTTC. Amino acids: CASQRDIYGYTF.

This clone was seen only once. The chain joins TRBV19 to TRBJ2-7; 13 positions match TRBD2. The germline CDR1 and CDR2 sequences are LNHDA and SQIVND (reference sequence). The V segment lost 8 bases and the J segment 6 bases; nucleotides outside the gene matches: 10. CDR3 size: 15 residues. CDR3 sequence (DNA): TGTGCCAGTCATCAAGGACTAGCGGGAGTTCGCGAGCAGTACTTC. This codes for CASHQGLAGVREQYF.

The chain links TRBV13 to TRBJ2-1; 7 bases map to TRBD2. The CDR3 has 12 amino acids. Germline V lookup: CDR1 PRHDT, CDR2 FYEKMQ (reference sequence). J gave up 9 bases and V 5 bases, and 4 bases lay outside the gene matches. CDR3 sequence: CASSQWGGEQFF. The DNA of the CDR3 is TGTGCCAGCAGCCAGTGGGGGGGTGAGCAGTTCTTC. Complete variable domain (other parts from reference TRBV13 and TRBJ2-1): AAGVIQSPRHLIKEKRETATLKCYPIPRHDTVYWYQQGPGQDPQFLISFYEKMQSDKGSIPDRFSAQQFSDYHSELNMSSLELGDSALYFCASSQWGGEQFFGPGTRLTVL.

This clone is termed medium-sized. The J gene is TRBJ2-7, the V gene TRBV7-2, with TRBD2 matching over 7 bases. Looked up from germline, CDR1 is SGHTA and CDR2 is FQGNSA. With 1 base clipped from V and 1 base from J, the junction kept 4 bases outside the gene matches. The CDR3 runs 15 residues. CDR3 nucleotides: TGTGCCAGCAGCTTAGGGGGGGGGATATCCTACGAGCAGTACTTC. This encodes CASSLGGGISYEQYF.

The V call is TRBV27, the J call TRBJ2-1, with 10 bases matching TRBD2. CDR1 is MNHEY and CDR2 is SMNVEV in the germline V gene (reference sequence). Trimming took 8 bases from V and 5 from J; bases not matched to a gene: 9. The CDR3 is made up of 15 amino acids. The DNA for the CDR3 is TGTGCCAGCCGTATCGCTAGCGGGAGTAACAATGAGCAGTTCTTC. Protein product: CASRIASGSNNEQFF.

In its sample, this clone ranks as large (0.1 to 1%). CDR3 in amino acids: CASSQVLALNTEAFF. In DNA, the CDR3 is TGTGCCAGCAGCCAAGTTCTGGCCTTAAACACTGAAGCTTTCTTT. J is TRBJ1-1 and V is TRBV4-2; D gene uncertain. Trimming stripped 1 base from V and 2 bases from J, with 11 bases between. CDR1 LGHNA and CDR2 YNFKEQ come from the germline V gene. This CDR3 region has 15 residues.

This chain uses TRBV6-5 with TRBJ1-2; no clear D. Trimming removed 1 base at V and 4 bases at J, with 7 bases between. CDR1 is MNHEY and CDR2 is SVGAGI in the germline V gene. CDR3 length: 13 residues. The CDR3 nucleotides read TGTGCCAGCAGTTACTTTAATAGCTATGGCTACACCTTC. This encodes CASSYFNSYGYTF.

The chain joins TRBV2 to TRBJ2-1; 7 nucleotides agree with TRBD2. The CDR3 runs 15 residues. Germline lookup yields CDR1 SNHLY and CDR2 FYNNEI. J was trimmed by 8 bases and V by 5 bases; bases with no gene match: 12. The CDR3 spells CASSSSRLAVHEQFF. CDR3 nucleotides: TGTGCCAGCAGTTCAAGTCGACTAGCTGTCCATGAGCAGTTCTTC.

Concerning this clone: Other DNA variants within this sample encode the same CDR3. CDR3 amino acids: CASSPDSVYEQYF. The CDR3 DNA reads TGTGCCAGCAGCCCGGACAGTGTTTACGAGCAGTACTTC. This rearrangement joins TRBV27 to TRBJ2-7, with D possibly matching TRBD1 (6 bases). Between the trimmed V and J ends, which lost 6 bases and 4 bases, there was a span of 13 bases. This CDR3 contains 13 residues. Germline lookup yields CDR1 MNHEY and CDR2 SMNVEV (reference sequence).

This sequence joins TRBV27 and TRBJ2-7; 9 nucleotides line up with TRBD1. Germline CDR1 reads MNHEY; CDR2 reads SMNVEV (reference sequence). The CDR3 spans 15 residues. Trimming removed 3 bases from V and 3 bases from J; junction bases left unmatched: 6. CDR3 nucleotide sequence: TGTGCCAGCAGTTTGGGGGGACAGGGAATCTACGAGCAGTACTTC. Translated, it gives CASSLGGQGIYEQYF.

This chain joins TRBV6-1 and TRBJ2-4; 9 bases are shared with TRBD1. CDR1 and CDR2 from the germline V gene are MNHNS and SASEGT. V lost 2 bases and J lost 3; bases outside the gene matches: 2. The length of the CDR3 is 15 residues. The CDR3 DNA sequence: TGTGCCAGCAGTGAAAGACAGGGGGGCAAAAACATTCAGTACTTC. This codes for CASSERQGGKNIQYF.

Here the CDR3 reads CASSWGQPNTEAFF. For the CDR3, the DNA is TGTGCCAGCAGTTGGGGACAACCGAACACTGAAGCTTTCTTT. The chain carries TRBV27 and TRBJ1-1; D may be TRBD1 (6 bases). The germline V gene encodes CDR1 MNHEY and CDR2 SMNVEV (reference sequence). V was clipped by 4 bases and J by 1 base, with 10 bases between them. There are 14 residues in the CDR3.

V and J are TRBV4-3 and TRBJ1-2; D may be TRBD1 (5 bases). The V and J ends lost 0 bases and 0 bases respectively, with 11 bases between them. CDR1 LGHNA and CDR2 YSLEER come from the germline V gene. This CDR3 contains 16 residues. The CDR3 nucleotides read TGCGCCAGCAGCCAAGATAGGGGCGGAGCTAACTATGGCTACACCTTC. Translating it yields CASSQDRGGANYGYTF.

The CDR3 DNA is TGCAGCGTTGAAGAACCTAGCGGGAGAGGCTACGAGCAGTACTTC. Translation gives CSVEEPSGRGYEQYF. The chain joins TRBV29-1 to TRBJ2-7; 10 bases fit TRBD2. Germline trimming cut 0 bases from V and 3 bases from J; bases unmatched to any gene: 5. CDR3 length: 15 residues. Germline values: CDR1 SQVTM, CDR2 ANQGSEA.

This chain connects TRBV21-1 to TRBJ2-7; the D call of TRBD2 is as the table states it, not checked on the DNA. TRBV21-1 is marked as a pseudogene. The CDR3 is 13 amino acids. CDR3 nucleotides: TGTGCCAGCATCGGGAGAATCCCCTACGAGCAGTACTTC. Translated, it gives CASIGRIPYEQYF.

The chain recombines TRBV27 with TRBJ1-1, with D possibly being TRBD1 (5 bases). Germline V gene sequence: CDR1 MNHEY, CDR2 SMNVEV (reference sequence). This CDR3 spans 13 amino acids. The V end was cut by 5 bases, the J end by 3 bases, with 10 bases between. DNA of the CDR3: TGTGCCAGCAGTCCTACAGGTGACACTGAAGCTTTCTTT. It codes for CASSPTGDTEAFF.

The genes are TRBV5-6 and TRBJ2-5, with a possible D match to TRBD1 (6 bases). The CDR3 has 16 residues. V was pared by 0 bases and J by 1 base, with 13 bases between. Per the germline V gene, CDR1 is SGHDT and CDR2 is YYEEEE. The CDR3 region is CASSLGHRVSQETQYF. In DNA form, the CDR3 reads TGTGCCAGCAGCTTGGGGCACAGGGTATCCCAAGAGACCCAGTACTTC.

This clone was observed once. The chain carries TRBV9 and TRBJ1-5, with a tentative D call TRBD1 (5 bases). CDR3 size: 15 residues. Germline CDR1 reads SGDLS; CDR2 reads YYNGEE. Trimming stripped 3 bases from V and 0 bases from J, with 10 bases between. The CDR3 sequence is CASSEGGVSNQPQHF. The CDR3 coding sequence is TGTGCCAGCAGCGAGGGAGGGGTTAGCAATCAGCCCCAGCATTTT.

The chain employs TRBV10-3 and TRBJ2-2, with D perhaps TRBD1 (5 bases). Trimming stripped 6 bases from V and 4 bases from J, with 18 bases between. The CDR3 totals 16 residues. From germline, CDR1 is ENHRY and CDR2 SYGVKD. The CDR3 coding sequence is TGTGCCATCAGATCGCTCAGGGATGGATTCACCGGGGAGCTGTTTTTT. It encodes CAIRSLRDGFTGELFF.

This chain links TRBV5-1 with TRBJ2-1; D ambiguous. This CDR3 is built from 14 residues. The germline V and J ends were trimmed by 2 bases and 3 bases, with 9 bases remaining between them. CDR1 is SGHRS and CDR2 is YFSETQ in the germline V gene. CDR3 in amino acids: CASSLQNHYNEQFF. In DNA, the CDR3 is TGCGCCAGCAGCTTACAGAACCACTACAATGAGCAGTTCTTC.

The gene calls are TRBV27 and TRBJ2-5, with TRBD2 matching over 7 bases. The CDR3 totals 13 residues. In germline, CDR1 is MNHEY, CDR2 SMNVEV (reference sequence). Trimming cost V 5 bases and J 5 bases; bases outside gene matches: 5. Written as DNA, the CDR3 is TGTGCCAGCAGTACCCGGGGGGTGGAGACCCAGTACTTC. Encoded protein: CASSTRGVETQYF.

The chain is built from TRBV11-2 and TRBJ1-2; D not certain. CDR3 length equals 16 residues. Trimming stripped 0 bases from V and 3 bases from J, with 14 bases between. CDR1 SGHAT and CDR2 FQNNGV come from the germline V gene. The CDR3 here is CASSLDHRGSDYGYTF. Here the CDR3 DNA reads TGTGCCAGCAGCTTAGATCACCGGGGTAGTGACTATGGCTACACCTTC.

This chain joins TRBV5-6 and TRBJ1-2; D is possibly TRBD1 (5 bases). V gave up 5 bases and J gave up 8 bases, with 13 bases separating them. Germline assignment: CDR1 SGHDT and CDR2 YYEEEE. The CDR3 is 12 residues long. This chain's CDR3 is CASRMEGYGYTF. CDR3 nucleotide sequence: TGTGCCAGCAGAATGGAGGGGTACGGCTACACCTTC.

This clone was seen only once. The rearrangement joins TRBV7-8 to TRBJ2-3; 11 nucleotides match TRBD2. The V gene's germline CDR1 is SGHVS and CDR2 FQNEAQ. Germline trimming cut 1 base from V and 5 bases from J; bases unmatched to any gene: 5. The CDR3 sequence is 16 residues long. DNA of the CDR3: TGTGCCAGCAGCTTAGAGATAGCGGGGGGGGAAGATACGCAGTATTTT. Amino acid sequence: CASSLEIAGGEDTQYF.

The gene calls are TRBV27 and TRBJ2-3; 8 nucleotides match TRBD1. In germline, CDR1 is MNHEY, CDR2 SMNVEV (reference sequence). After removal of 6 bases from V and 5 bases from J, the junction contained 1 base not matched to a gene. This CDR3 region has 12 residues. Here the CDR3 DNA reads TGTGCCAGCAGAACAGGGGGAGATACGCAGTATTTT. Amino acids: CASRTGGDTQYF.

The rearrangement joins TRBV7-2 to TRBJ2-2, with a tentative D call TRBD2 (6 bases). The germline V and J ends were trimmed by 2 bases and 2 bases, with 9 bases remaining between them. Germline CDR1 is SGHTA and CDR2 is FQGNSA. The CDR3 covers 15 residues. The CDR3 sequence is CASSLTSSNTGELFF. DNA for the CDR3: TGTGCCAGCAGCTTAACTAGCAGTAACACCGGGGAGCTGTTTTTT. Variable domain in full (rest from reference TRBV7-2 and TRBJ2-2): GAGVSQSPSNKVTEKGKDVELRCDPISGHTALYWYRQSLGQGLEFLIYFQGNSAPDKSGLPSDRFSAERTGGSVSTLTIQRTQQEDSAVYLCASSLTSSNTGELFFGEGSRLTVL.